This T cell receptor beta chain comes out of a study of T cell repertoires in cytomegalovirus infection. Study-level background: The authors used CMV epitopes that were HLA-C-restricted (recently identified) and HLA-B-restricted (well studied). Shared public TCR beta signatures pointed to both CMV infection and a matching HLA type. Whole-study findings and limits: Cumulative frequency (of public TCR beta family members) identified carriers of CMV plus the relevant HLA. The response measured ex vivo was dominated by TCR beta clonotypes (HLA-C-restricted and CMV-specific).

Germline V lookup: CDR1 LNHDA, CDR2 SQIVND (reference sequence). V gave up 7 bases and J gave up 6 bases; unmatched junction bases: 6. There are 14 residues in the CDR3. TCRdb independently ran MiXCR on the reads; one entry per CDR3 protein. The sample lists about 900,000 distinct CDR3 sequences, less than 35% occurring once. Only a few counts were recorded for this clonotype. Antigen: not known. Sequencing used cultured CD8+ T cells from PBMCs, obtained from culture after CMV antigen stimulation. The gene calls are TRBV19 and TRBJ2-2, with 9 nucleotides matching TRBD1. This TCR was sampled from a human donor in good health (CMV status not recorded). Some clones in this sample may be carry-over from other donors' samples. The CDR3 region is CASKPGQGSGELFF. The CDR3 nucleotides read TGTGCCAGTAAGCCGGGACAGGGATCCGGGGAGCTGTTTTTT. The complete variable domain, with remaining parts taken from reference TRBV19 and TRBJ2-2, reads DGGITQSPKYLFRKEGQNVTLSCEQNLNHDAMYWYRQDPGQGLRLIYYSQIVNDFQKGDIAEGYSVSREKKESFPLTVTSAQKNPTAFYLCASKPGQGSGELFFGEGSRLTVL.